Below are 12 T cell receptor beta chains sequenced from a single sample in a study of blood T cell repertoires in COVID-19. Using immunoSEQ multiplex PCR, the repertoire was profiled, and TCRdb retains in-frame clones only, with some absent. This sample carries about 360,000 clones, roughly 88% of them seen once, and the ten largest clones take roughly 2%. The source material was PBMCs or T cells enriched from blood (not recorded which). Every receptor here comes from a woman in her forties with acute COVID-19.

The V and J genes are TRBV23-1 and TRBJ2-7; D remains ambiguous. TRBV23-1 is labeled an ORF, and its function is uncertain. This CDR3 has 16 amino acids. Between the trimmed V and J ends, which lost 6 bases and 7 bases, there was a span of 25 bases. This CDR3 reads CASRVAGLLPLLEQYF. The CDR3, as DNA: TGCGCCAGCAGGGTGGCAGGCCTACTCCCTTTATTAGAGCAGTACTTC.

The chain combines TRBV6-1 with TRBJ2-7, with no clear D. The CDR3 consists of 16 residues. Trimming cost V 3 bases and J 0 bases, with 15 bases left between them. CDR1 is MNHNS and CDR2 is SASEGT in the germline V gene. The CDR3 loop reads CASSEGSSISSYEQYF. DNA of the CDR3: TGTGCCAGCAGTGAGGGCAGCTCCATCAGCTCCTACGAGCAGTACTTC.

The CDR3 loop is CASSFGVPGGNSDTQYF. CDR3 nucleotide sequence: TGCGCCAGCAGCTTCGGGGTCCCAGGGGGGAACTCAGATACGCAGTATTTT. The chain is built from TRBV5-1 and TRBJ2-3; maybe TRBD1 (7 bases). Trimming removed 2 bases at V and 4 bases at J, with 20 bases between. CDR1 and CDR2 from the germline V gene are SGHRS and YFSETQ. This CDR3 has 17 amino acids.

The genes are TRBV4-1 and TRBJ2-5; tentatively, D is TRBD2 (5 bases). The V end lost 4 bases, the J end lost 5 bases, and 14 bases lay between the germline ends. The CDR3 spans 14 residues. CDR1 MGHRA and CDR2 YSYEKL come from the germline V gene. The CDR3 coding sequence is TGCGCCAGCAGCCCGGTTTATGAGGGCGAGACCCAGTACTTC. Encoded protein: CASSPVYEGETQYF.

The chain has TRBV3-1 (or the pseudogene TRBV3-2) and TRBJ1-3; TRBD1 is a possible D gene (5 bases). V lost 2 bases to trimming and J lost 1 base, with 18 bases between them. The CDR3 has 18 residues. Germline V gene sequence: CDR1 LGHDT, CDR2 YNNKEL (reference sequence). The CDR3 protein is CASSQHPGGSQSGNTIYF. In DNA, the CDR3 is TGTGCCAGCAGCCAACACCCCGGGGGGTCCCAATCTGGAAACACCATATATTTT.

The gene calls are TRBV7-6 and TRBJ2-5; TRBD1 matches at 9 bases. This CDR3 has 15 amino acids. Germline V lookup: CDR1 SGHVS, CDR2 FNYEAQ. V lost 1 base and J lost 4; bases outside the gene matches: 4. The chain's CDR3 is CASSLDTTGGETQYF. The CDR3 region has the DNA TGTGCCAGCAGCTTAGATACGACAGGGGGAGAGACCCAGTACTTC.

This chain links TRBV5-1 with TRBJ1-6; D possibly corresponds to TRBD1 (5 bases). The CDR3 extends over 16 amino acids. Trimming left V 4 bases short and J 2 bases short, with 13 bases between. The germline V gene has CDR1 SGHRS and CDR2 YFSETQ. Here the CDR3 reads CASSLTRVTYNSPLHF. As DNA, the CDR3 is TGCGCCAGCAGCCTGACCAGGGTAACCTATAATTCACCCCTCCACTTT.

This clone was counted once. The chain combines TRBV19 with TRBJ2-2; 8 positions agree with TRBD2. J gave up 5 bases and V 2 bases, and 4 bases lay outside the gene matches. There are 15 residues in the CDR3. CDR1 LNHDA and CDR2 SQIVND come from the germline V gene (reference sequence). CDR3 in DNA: TGTGCCAGTAGTATACTCGGGGGGGATACCGGGGAGCTGTTTTTT. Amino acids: CASSILGGDTGELFF.

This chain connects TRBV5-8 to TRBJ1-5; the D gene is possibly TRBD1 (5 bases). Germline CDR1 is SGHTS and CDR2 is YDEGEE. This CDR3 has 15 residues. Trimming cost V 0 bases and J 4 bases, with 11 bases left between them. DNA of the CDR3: TGTGCCAGCAGCTTGGGAGCAGGGTTAAATCAGCCCCAGCATTTT. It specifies CASSLGAGLNQPQHF.

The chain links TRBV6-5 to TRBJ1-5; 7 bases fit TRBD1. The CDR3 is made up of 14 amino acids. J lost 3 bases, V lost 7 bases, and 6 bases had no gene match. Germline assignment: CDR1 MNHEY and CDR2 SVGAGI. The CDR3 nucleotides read TGTGCCAGCACGTGGGACAGTCCCAATCAGCCCCAGCATTTT. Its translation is CASTWDSPNQPQHF.

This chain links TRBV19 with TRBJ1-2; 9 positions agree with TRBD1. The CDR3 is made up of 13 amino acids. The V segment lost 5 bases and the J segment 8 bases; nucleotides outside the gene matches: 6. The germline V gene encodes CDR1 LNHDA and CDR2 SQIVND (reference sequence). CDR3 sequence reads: CASSPRDRAGYTF. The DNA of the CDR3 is TGTGCCAGTAGTCCCCGGGACAGGGCGGGCTACACCTTC.

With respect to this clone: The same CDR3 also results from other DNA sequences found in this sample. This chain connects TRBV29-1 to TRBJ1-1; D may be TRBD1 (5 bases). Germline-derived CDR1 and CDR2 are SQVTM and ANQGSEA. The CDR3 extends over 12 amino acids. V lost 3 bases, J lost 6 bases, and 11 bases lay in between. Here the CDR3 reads CSVDGRGPEAFF. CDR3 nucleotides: TGCAGCGTTGACGGGAGGGGCCCTGAAGCTTTCTTT. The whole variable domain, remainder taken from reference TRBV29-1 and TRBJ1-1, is SAVISQKPSRDICQRGTSLTIQCQVDSQVTMMFWYRQQPGQSLTLIATANQGSEATYESGFVIDKFPISRPNLTFSTLTVSNMSPEDSSIYLCSVDGRGPEAFFGQGTRLTVV.